This TCR beta chain was profiled in a study of blood T cell repertoires in COVID-19. At the level of the study: Sites in the United States, Italy and Spain provided acute and convalescent COVID-19 samples. The analysed material was cDNA or gDNA that came from T cells, B-cell-depleted T cells, or PBMCs.

In its sample, this clone was seen once. Trimming removed 6 bases at V and 3 bases at J, with 15 bases between. The length of the CDR3 is 14 residues. The germline CDR1 and CDR2 sequences are MNHEY and SVGAGI. Per the authors' pipeline: Reference gene primer amplification in the assay estimated nucleated cell counts. Only in-frame clones appear in the TCRdb table, and some are missing; sequencing was by immunoSEQ multiplex PCR. Clone size and V and J calls were adopted from that table, with D and trimming inferred from the DNA. Among about 170,000 clones, roughly 91% were seen once, and the ten largest hold roughly 2%.

The sequence came from a man aged 50 to 59 who had recovered from COVID-19. The rearrangement links TRBV6-5 to TRBJ2-7; D is unresolved. Sequencing was done on a sample of peripheral blood. CDR3 bases: TGTGCCAGCAGAAACAGCCCCTCCTACTACGAGCAGTACTTC. Amino acid sequence: CASRNSPSYYEQYF.